The 16 T cell receptor beta chains given below trace back to one sample, sequenced in a study of T cell responses to AZD1222 COVID-19 vaccine (dated by TCRdb to the early 2020s). Libraries were made using the immunoSEQ multiplex PCR assay. This immuneACCESS table, as held by TCRdb, lists in-frame sequences with V and J called but not all clones. Of the missing ones, under half trace to an unresolved V gene in checked studies; the others have no known cause. The sample table shows about 110,000 clones, and 88% are seen once. The ten largest clones capture under 20% of the sample. The time point tag for this specimen amounts to: baseline before first vaccination. The sample was peripheral blood, taken on day 0 of AZD1222 vaccination. The receptor set was obtained from an adult in good health.

The V and J genes are TRBV5-4 and TRBJ2-1; D perhaps matches TRBD1 (6 bases). This CDR3 region has 15 residues. Per germline, CDR1 SGHNT and CDR2 YYREEE (reference sequence). The ends were cut back, 4 bases at V and 2 bases at J, with 13 bases in the middle. The CDR3 protein is CASSAGAGTYNEQFF. The CDR3 DNA is TGTGCCAGCAGCGCAGGGGCTGGGACCTACAATGAGCAGTTCTTC.

V gene TRBV5-5 combines with J gene TRBJ1-5; 7 bases are shared with TRBD1. Trimming took 4 bases from V and 1 from J; bases not matched to a gene: 8. Germline V gene data show CDR1 as SGHKS and CDR2 as YYEKEE (reference sequence). The CDR3 consists of 16 residues. CDR3 loop: CASSLGAGGSNQPQHF. In nucleotides, the CDR3 is TGTGCCAGCAGCCTGGGGGCAGGGGGGAGCAATCAGCCCCAGCATTTT.

The V gene is TRBV9, the J gene TRBJ2-2; unclear D gene. Trimming removed 4 bases from V and 2 bases from J, with 6 bases in between. CDR1 is SGDLS and CDR2 is YYNGEE in the germline V gene. The CDR3 has 13 residues. The CDR3 here is CASSSDNTGELFF. The CDR3 region has the DNA TGTGCCAGCAGCTCAGATAACACCGGGGAGCTGTTTTTT. Combining the CDR3 with reference TRBV9 and TRBJ2-2 gives the whole variable domain DSGVTQTPKHLITATGQRVTLRCSPRSGDLSVYWYQQSLDQGLQFLIQYYNGEERAKGNILERFSAQQFPDLHSELNLSSLELGDSALYFCASSSDNTGELFFGEGSRLTVL.

J is TRBJ1-2 and V is TRBV19; no reliable D call. The CDR3 extends over 11 amino acids. Trimming left V 9 bases short and J 5 bases short, with 10 bases between. Germline V gene data show CDR1 as LNHDA and CDR2 as SQIVND (reference sequence). CDR3 bases: TGTGCCAGCCAGAGCCTTTATGGCTACACCTTC. Its protein product is CASQSLYGYTF. The full variable domain, with the rest looked up from reference TRBV19 and TRBJ1-2, is DGGITQSPKYLFRKEGQNVTLSCEQNLNHDAMYWYRQDPGQGLRLIYYSQIVNDFQKGDIAEGYSVSREKKESFPLTVTSAQKNPTAFYLCASQSLYGYTFGSGTRLTVV.

The rearrangement joins TRBV24-1 to TRBJ2-1; 11 positions match TRBD1. The germline gives CDR1 KGHDR, CDR2 SFDVKD. This CDR3 is built from 14 residues. The ends lost 3 bases at V and 9 bases at J; junction bases unmatched: 3. In DNA form, the CDR3 reads TGTGCCACCAGTGATATGGACAGGGGGCCTGAGCAGTTCTTC. This codes for CATSDMDRGPEQFF.

The chain carries TRBV6-5 and TRBJ2-7; D is perhaps TRBD1 (6 bases). This CDR3 region has 14 residues. CDR1 is MNHEY, CDR2 SVGAGI, per germline. The germline V and J ends were trimmed by 1 base and 6 bases, with 13 bases remaining between them. This chain's CDR3 is CASSYFGTPTEQYF. CDR3 nucleotide sequence: TGTGCCAGCAGTTACTTTGGGACACCGACCGAGCAGTACTTC.

In DNA, the CDR3 is TGTGCCAGCAGAACACCGGGACAGGGCTCTGAAGCTTTCTTT. This sequence encodes CASRTPGQGSEAFF. The chain recombines TRBV28 with TRBJ1-1; TRBD1 aligns across 9 bases. There are 14 residues in the CDR3. From germline, CDR1 is MDHEN and CDR2 SYDVKM. The V segment lost 6 bases and the J segment 6 bases; nucleotides outside the gene matches: 8.

The V gene is TRBV7-2, the J gene TRBJ2-7, with a tentative D call TRBD1 (5 bases). V was cut by 1 base and J by 5 bases, with 18 bases left in between. The CDR3 contains 16 residues. Germline V gives CDR1 SGHTA, CDR2 FQGNSA. CDR3 sequence: CASSLGGGRVGHEQYF. CDR3 sequence (DNA): TGTGCCAGCAGCTTAGGGGGCGGCAGGGTGGGTCACGAGCAGTACTTC.

This clone was seen once. The chain joins TRBV7-3 to TRBJ2-1; no clear D gene. V was shortened by 5 bases and J by 4 bases, with 9 bases between the two germline ends. Germline V gives CDR1 SGHTA, CDR2 FQGTGA. The CDR3 length is 13 residues. CDR3 protein: CASSLGLYNEQFF. CDR3 nucleotides: TGTGCCAGCAGCCTGGGCCTTTACAATGAGCAGTTCTTC.

The J gene is TRBJ1-1, the V gene TRBV7-7, with D tentatively TRBD1 (6 bases). This CDR3 comprises 15 residues. V lost 5 bases, J lost 1 base, and 14 bases lay in between. Germline CDR1 SSHAT, CDR2 FNYEAQ (reference sequence). CDR3 in amino acids: CASSPWAGENTEAFF. The CDR3 nucleotides read TGTGCCAGCAGCCCATGGGCAGGGGAGAACACTGAAGCTTTCTTT.

This chain links TRBV10-3 with TRBJ1-1, with TRBD1 matching 8 bases. The germline V gene encodes CDR1 ENHRY and CDR2 SYGVKD. J was trimmed by 5 bases and V by 7 bases; bases with no gene match: 6. This CDR3 region has 13 residues. The CDR3 sequence: CAIKDRVRTEAFF. The CDR3 DNA reads TGTGCCATCAAGGACAGGGTAAGGACTGAAGCTTTCTTT.

This chain uses TRBV5-5 with TRBJ1-2; 10 nucleotides match TRBD1. CDR3 size: 13 residues. Germline CDR1 and CDR2: SGHKS and YYEKEE (reference sequence). V lost 4 bases and J lost 14; bases outside the gene matches: 11. Here the CDR3 DNA reads TGTGCCAGCAGCCGGGACAGGGGTGATTTGAATACCTTC. Its translation is CASSRDRGDLNTF.

V and J are TRBV12-3 or TRBV12-4 and TRBJ1-4, with 8 bases that match TRBD1. J lost 12 bases, V lost 4 bases, and 7 bases had no gene match. The CDR3 runs 13 residues. The CDR3 region is CASSSYRGKELFF. In nucleotides, the CDR3 is TGTGCCAGCAGTTCATACAGGGGGAAGGAACTGTTTTTT.

The CDR3 sequence: CASSLGRFRRNSPLHF. In nucleotides, the CDR3 is TGTGCCAGCAGCTTGGGGCGATTCCGGAGAAATTCACCCCTCCACTTT. The chain carries TRBV7-8 and TRBJ1-6, with D perhaps matching TRBD1 (5 bases). Germline V gene lookup returns CDR1 SGHVS and CDR2 FQNEAQ. The germline V and J ends were trimmed by 3 bases and 7 bases, with 16 bases remaining between them. This CDR3 is 16 amino acids long.

The chain joins TRBV24-1 to TRBJ1-5, with D hard to call. Trimming pared 1 base from V and 15 bases from J, leaving 12 bases between. The CDR3 sequence is 12 residues long. Germline-derived CDR1 and CDR2 are KGHDR and SFDVKD. CDR3 sequence: CATSDFSTRMHF. The CDR3 DNA sequence: TGTGCCACCAGTGATTTTTCGACAAGGATGCATTTT.

The V call is TRBV24-1, the J call TRBJ1-3; D is perhaps TRBD1 (5 bases). The germline gives CDR1 KGHDR, CDR2 SFDVKD. The V end was cut by 7 bases, the J end by 2 bases, with 14 bases between. CDR3 length: 15 amino acids. The CDR3 bases are TGTGCCACCAGGAAGGTCGTCAGGGCTGGAAACACCATATATTTT. It yields the protein CATRKVVRAGNTIYF.